This T cell receptor (beta chain) appears in the sequencing data of a study of blood T cell repertoires in COVID-19. Across the whole study: Samples taken during acute and convalescent COVID-19 were collected in the United States, Italy and Spain.

This CDR3 has 14 residues. From germline, CDR1 is KGHSH and CDR2 LQKENI. Trimming cost V 6 bases and J 2 bases; bases outside gene matches: 6. Using immunoSEQ multiplex PCR, the repertoire was profiled, and TCRdb retains in-frame clones only, with some absent. The sample yields 150,000 to 200,000 clones, roughly 82% seen once. Clinical histories supplied by participants themselves formed the basis of cohort assignment. The rearrangement uses TRBV18 and TRBJ2-5, with 7 nucleotides matching TRBD1. The origin of this receptor is a woman aged 55-69 years with acute COVID-19. The specimen sequenced was PBMCs or T cells enriched from blood (not recorded which). The CDR3 sequence: CASSPGQVQETQYF. Written as DNA, the CDR3 is TGTGCCAGCTCCCCCGGACAGGTTCAAGAGACCCAGTACTTC.